The 28 T cell receptor beta chains presented below share a single source sample, sequenced in a study of regulatory T cells in long-lasting Graves disease. Time point of the sample: newly diagnosed GD, antithyroid drugs for less than 3 months. RNA extracted from PBMCs served as the sequencing template. The TCR beta library used iRepertoire HTBI primers with Arm-PCR amplification of CDR3. One entry per CDR3 protein results from TCRdb running MiXCR on the multiplex PCR reads. In the table there are 200,000 to 250,000 distinct CDR3 sequences, 15% to 20% of which are singletons. This sample was shared with a second study, whose subject was T cells in Graves' hyperthyroidism and ophthalmopathy.

The sample consisted of peripheral blood mononuclear cells (PBMCs), taken at new diagnosis, from a patient treated with antithyroid drugs. The receptor source for this set is a woman between 25 and 40 years old with Graves disease.

In this sample, this clonotype turned up a few times. The rearrangement links TRBV6-2 or TRBV6-3 to TRBJ1-2; 7 bases are a match to TRBD1. Germline V gene data show CDR1 as MNHEY and CDR2 as SVGEGT. This CDR3 is built from 16 residues. The V segment lost 8 bases and the J segment 3 bases; nucleotides outside the gene matches: 15. CDR3 DNA sequence: TGTGCCAGCTTTCTACGACAGGGCAGACCCGACTATGGCTACACCTTC. This gives the protein CASFLRQGRPDYGYTF.

This clonotype was seen repeatedly, ten times or more. The CDR3 DNA follows: TGTGCCAGCAGTCTCGACAAAGGCGCTGAAGCTTTCTTT. This translates into CASSLDKGAEAFF. The genes are TRBV6-1 and TRBJ1-1; D remains unclear. There are 13 residues in the CDR3. Looked up from germline, CDR1 is MNHNS and CDR2 is SASEGT. V lost 5 bases and J lost 6, with 13 bases in between.

This clonotype was found many times. J is TRBJ1-6 and V is TRBV27; a weak D match, TRBD1 (6 bases). Trimming shortened V by 3 bases and J by 0 bases, and 12 bases separated the two germline ends. The CDR3 sequence is 17 residues long. Germline CDR1 MNHEY, CDR2 SMNVEV (reference sequence). The CDR3 is CASSFLVGGSYNSPLHF. CDR3 nucleotide sequence: TGTGCCAGCAGTTTCCTTGTAGGGGGCTCCTATAATTCACCCCTCCACTTT.

This clonotype was seen at least ten times. Written as DNA, the CDR3 is TGCGCCAGCAGCTGGAGCGGGAGTTCCTACAATGAGCAGTTCTTC. Protein sequence: CASSWSGSSYNEQFF. The chain employs TRBV5-1 and TRBJ2-1; 8 bases map to TRBD2. Germline-derived CDR1 and CDR2 are SGHRS and YFSETQ. The CDR3 runs 15 residues. Germline trimming cut 3 bases from V and 1 base from J; bases unmatched to any gene: 3.

This clonotype was picked up a small number of times. The chain combines TRBV13 with TRBJ2-3; 10 bases match TRBD2. The J segment lost 4 bases and the V segment lost 5 bases, leaving 6 bases of the junction unmatched. Germline CDR1 PRHDT, CDR2 FYEKMQ (reference sequence). This CDR3 is 15 amino acids long. CDR3 residues: CASSPGTSASDTQYF. The DNA of the CDR3 is TGTGCCAGCAGCCCCGGGACTAGCGCATCAGATACGCAGTATTTT.

The DNA for the CDR3 is TGTGCCAGCGGTCGAGGGGCCGAGGAGCAGTACTTC. It is translated as CASGRGAEEQYF. This chain connects TRBV27 to TRBJ2-7, with D tentatively TRBD1 or TRBD2 (5 bases each). Germline CDR1 reads MNHEY; CDR2 reads SMNVEV (reference sequence). V lost 8 bases and J 7 bases, leaving 15 bases between the germline ends. The CDR3 consists of 12 residues.

Comment on this clonotype: A far larger clone is one nucleotide away, so this likely arose from a read error. V gene TRBV27 combines with J gene TRBJ1-2, with unresolved D. Germline CDR1 reads MNHEY; CDR2 reads SMNVEV (reference sequence). The CDR3 length is 15 residues. V was clipped by 3 bases and J by 4 bases, with 15 bases between them. The CDR3 DNA follows: TGTGCCAGCAGTTTTGGAGCGACAAGCCTCTATGGCTACACCTTC. Amino acids: CASSFGATSLYGYTF.

This clonotype appeared a single time. A much larger clone sits a single nucleotide away, making a read error possible. This sequence joins TRBV11-1 and TRBJ2-7, with TRBD1 identical over 8 bases. The germline V gene has CDR1 SGHAT and CDR2 FQDESV (reference sequence). This CDR3 region has 15 residues. CDR3 sequence reads: CASSQRTGSSSEQYF. CDR3 in DNA: TGCGCCAGCAGCCAGAGGACAGGGAGCTCCTCCGAGCAGTACTTC.

This clonotype was detected only a few times. A much larger clone differs from this one at a single base, so this may be a read error. This chain uses TRBV5-5 with TRBJ2-5, with 7 bases aligning to TRBD1. From germline, CDR1 is SGHKS and CDR2 YYEKEE (reference sequence). The CDR3 is 14 amino acids. V trimming: 0 bases; J trimming: 7 bases; junction bases outside the gene matches: 6. The CDR3 coding sequence is TGTGCCAGCAGCTTGGAGGGGGCGGTCGGGACCCAGTACTTC. Translating it yields CASSLEGAVGTQYF.

In its sample, this clonotype was seen many times. This chain connects TRBV20-1 to TRBJ1-3; D uncertain. V was trimmed by 5 bases and J by 0 bases, leaving 8 bases between them. There are 13 residues in the CDR3. Per the germline V gene, CDR1 is DFQATT and CDR2 is SNEGSKA (reference sequence). Here the CDR3 reads CSARDPSGNTIYF. DNA for the CDR3: TGCAGTGCTCGGGATCCCTCTGGAAACACCATATATTTT.

This clonotype was counted at least ten times. This chain joins TRBV6-1 and TRBJ1-2; D remains ambiguous. Trimming shortened V by 2 bases and J by 7 bases, and 5 bases separated the two germline ends. The CDR3 sequence is 11 residues long. The V gene's germline CDR1 is MNHNS and CDR2 SASEGT. The CDR3 region is CASSEFGGYTF. The CDR3 DNA sequence: TGTGCCAGCAGTGAATTCGGTGGCTACACCTTC.

In its sample, this clonotype was seen many times. V and J are TRBV6-2 or TRBV6-3 and TRBJ1-5; 9 bases agree with TRBD1. Germline loops: CDR1 MNHEY, CDR2 SVGEGT. CDR3 size: 16 residues. Trimming cost V 4 bases and J 1 base; bases outside gene matches: 5. CDR3 in amino acids: CASSFRQGVSNQPQHF. In DNA form, the CDR3 reads TGTGCCAGCAGTTTTCGACAGGGGGTGAGCAATCAGCCCCAGCATTTT.

A few counts support this clonotype. The chain carries TRBV5-6 and TRBJ2-3; 9 bases agree with TRBD2. The CDR3 consists of 15 residues. The V and J ends lost 4 bases and 4 bases, in that order; junction bases with no gene match: 7. Germline V gene sequence: CDR1 SGHDT, CDR2 YYEEEE. The CDR3 DNA reads TGTGCCAGCAGCCCCATACGGACTAGCGCAGATACGCAGTATTTT. As protein: CASSPIRTSADTQYF.

This clonotype has only one observation. A clone one base away is much larger, so this may be a read error. The J gene is TRBJ2-5, the V gene TRBV14; D is ambiguous. The CDR3 has 15 residues. Germline lookup yields CDR1 SGHDN and CDR2 FVKESK. Trimming took off 2 bases at V and 0 bases at J, with 10 bases between the two ends. CDR3 protein: CASSQHGWYQETQYF. In DNA, the CDR3 is TGTGCCAGCAGCCAACATGGGTGGTACCAAGAGACCCAGTACTTC.

This clonotype appeared many times. The chain couples TRBV28 to TRBJ2-1, with D possibly being TRBD1 (6 bases). Germline V CDR1 and CDR2: MDHEN, SYDVKM. The CDR3 is made up of 17 amino acids. V gave up 6 bases and J gave up 8 bases, with 26 bases separating them. The CDR3 DNA is TGTGCCAGCAGATCCAGGGGTTCCAGGGGTTTTGTCGATGAGCAGTTCTTC. Translating it yields CASRSRGSRGFVDEQFF.

This clonotype was found many times. This sequence joins TRBV6-2 or TRBV6-3 and TRBJ2-5; no reliable D call. This CDR3 is built from 11 residues. The germline V gene encodes CDR1 MNHEY and CDR2 SVGEGT. The germline V and J ends were trimmed by 3 bases and 5 bases, with 4 bases remaining between them. The CDR3 DNA reads as TGTGCCAGCAGTTATCGGGAGACCCAGTACTTC. It specifies CASSYRETQYF.

This clonotype occurred many times. This rearrangement joins TRBV11-2 to TRBJ2-1; D remains ambiguous. This CDR3 has 13 amino acids. The V and J ends lost 1 base and 5 bases respectively, with 6 bases between them. Germline V gene data show CDR1 as SGHAT and CDR2 as FQNNGV. CDR3 nucleotide sequence: TGTGCCAGCAGCTTAGGATCCCACAATGAGCAGTTCTTC. It codes for CASSLGSHNEQFF.

This clonotype showed up many times. The chain is built from TRBV11-2 and TRBJ2-1; D not certain. Trimming took 2 bases from V and 8 from J, leaving 10 bases between them. This CDR3 has 13 amino acids. The germline V gene encodes CDR1 SGHAT and CDR2 FQNNGV. CDR3 DNA: TGTGCCAGCAGCTTATTCAGGTTGGATGAGCAGTTCTTC. Translated: CASSLFRLDEQFF.

This clonotype was observed a few times. With a much larger clone just one base away, this may be a read error. No conserved phenylalanine or tryptophan is present at the end of the CDR3, so a read error is the likely explanation. This chain links TRBV29-1 with TRBJ2-4, with no clear D. Trimming cost V 7 bases and J 0 bases, with 7 bases left between them. This CDR3 is built from 12 residues. Germline V gives CDR1 SQVTM, CDR2 ANQGSEA. The CDR3 DNA is TGCAGCGCGTGCCTAGCCAAAAACATTCAGTACCTC. Translating gives CSACLAKNIQYL.

This clonotype was recorded at least ten times. The chain carries TRBV6-5 and TRBJ1-1; D call uncertain. Trimming stripped 2 bases from V and 11 bases from J, with 15 bases between. CDR1 MNHEY and CDR2 SVGAGI come from the germline V gene. This CDR3 has 13 residues. The CDR3 loop reads CASSYGNSAGAFF. The CDR3 DNA reads TGTGCCAGCAGTTACGGGAACTCGGCGGGCGCTTTCTTT.

This clonotype has ten or more counts. The V and J genes are TRBV19 and TRBJ2-2; 14 positions agree with TRBD2. The CDR3 length is 17 residues. Looked up from germline, CDR1 is LNHDA and CDR2 is SQIVND (reference sequence). J gave up 2 bases and V 5 bases, and 4 bases lay outside the gene matches. The CDR3 loop reads CASSSGLAGGNTGELFF. DNA of the CDR3: TGTGCCAGTAGTTCCGGACTAGCGGGGGGCAACACCGGGGAGCTGTTTTTT.

The chain joins TRBV3-1 to TRBJ1-6, with 8 bases matching TRBD1. Losses at the gene ends were 1 base for V and 5 bases for J; bases not matched to a gene: 1. Looked up from germline, CDR1 is LGHDT and CDR2 is YNNKEL (reference sequence). The CDR3 contains 15 residues. The CDR3 spells CASSQGTGNNSPLHF. The CDR3 DNA is TGTGCCAGCAGCCAAGGGACAGGGAATAATTCACCCCTCCACTTT.

This clonotype showed up many times. The rearrangement joins TRBV3-1 to TRBJ1-1, with TRBD1 identical over 7 bases. Germline V gene lookup returns CDR1 LGHDT and CDR2 YNNKEL (reference sequence). The V gene end was trimmed by 4 bases and the J gene end by 0 bases; junction bases not matched to a gene: 2. This CDR3 is built from 14 residues. The CDR3 DNA reads as TGTGCCAGCAGCCGCGGACAGGTGAACACTGAAGCTTTCTTT. Its translation: CASSRGQVNTEAFF. The entire variable domain, with the rest obtained from reference TRBV3-1 and TRBJ1-1, is as follows: DTAVSQTPKYLVTQMGNDKSIKCEQNLGHDTMYWYKQDSKKFLKIMFSYNNKELIINETVPNRFSPKSPDKAHLNLHINSLELGDSAVYFCASSRGQVNTEAFFGQGTRLTVV.

This rearrangement joins TRBV7-8 to TRBJ2-2, with 10 bases identical to TRBD2. Per the germline V gene, CDR1 is SGHVS and CDR2 is FQNEAQ. The CDR3 is 17 residues long. V lost 1 base and J lost 7; bases outside the gene matches: 9. The chain's CDR3 is CASSLDQREGRYGELFF. The CDR3 DNA is TGTGCCAGCAGCTTAGATCAGCGGGAGGGCAGATACGGGGAGCTGTTTTTT.

This clonotype appeared many times. The chain recombines TRBV3-1 with TRBJ1-1; 8 nucleotides line up with TRBD1. Germline lookup yields CDR1 LGHDT and CDR2 YNNKEL (reference sequence). V shed 1 base and J 7 bases; nucleotides not matched to a gene: 8. The CDR3 extends over 15 amino acids. CDR3 DNA: TGTGCCAGCAGCCAAGCGTGGGGCACAGGGGGTGAAGCTTTCTTT. Translation gives CASSQAWGTGGEAFF.

This clonotype was counted many times. CDR3 protein: CASSYSSYGAGGLTDTQYF. In DNA, the CDR3 is TGTGCCAGCAGTTACTCGAGTTATGGTGCGGGGGGGCTAACAGATACGCAGTATTTT. The rearrangement joins TRBV6-2 or TRBV6-3 to TRBJ2-3, with 9 bases that match TRBD2. V lost 0 bases, J lost 3 bases, and 13 bases stayed unmatched. Germline values: CDR1 MNHEY, CDR2 SVGEGT. This CDR3 comprises 19 residues.

As for this clonotype: One end of the junction does not line up with germline, which may come from a read error. This chain joins TRBV2 and TRBJ2-1; maybe TRBD2 (6 bases). The V gene's germline CDR1 is SNHLY and CDR2 FYNNEI. CDR3 size: 17 residues. CDR3 in DNA: TGCGCCAGCAGCCCAGGATTAAAGACTAGCTCCTACAATGAGCAGTTCTTC. As protein: CASSPGLKTSSYNEQFF.

About this clonotype itself: Sequence at one end of the junction differs from germline and may be a read error. Written as DNA, the CDR3 is TGTGCCAGTAGGGACCCCCCCGGAAACAATGACCAGTGCTTC. It is translated as CASRDPPGNNDQCF. The rearrangement links TRBV2 to TRBJ2-4; either TRBD1 or TRBD2 may fit D (5 bases each). The CDR3 covers 14 residues. Germline CDR1 and CDR2: SNHLY and FYNNEI.